Presented here are 11 T cell receptor beta chains from one specimen sequenced in a study of blood T cell repertoires in COVID-19. Sequencing used immunoSEQ multiplex PCR; TCRdb keeps in-frame clones, though not all of them. This sample carries fewer than 65,000 clones, roughly 86% of them seen once, and the ten largest clones take around 6.3%. The sequencing input was peripheral blood. The receptors were sampled from a man aged 60 to 75 with acute or convalescent COVID-19.

This chain joins TRBV9 and TRBJ2-3; TRBD1 matches 7 bases. This CDR3 has 16 amino acids. V shed 0 bases and J 0 bases; nucleotides not matched to a gene: 4. Germline V gene sequence: CDR1 SGDLS, CDR2 YYNGEE. The CDR3 reads CASSVGTQGSTDTQYF. CDR3 DNA sequence: TGTGCCAGCAGCGTAGGCACACAGGGGAGCACAGATACGCAGTATTTT.

The genes are TRBV29-1 and TRBJ1-1, with 10 bases that match TRBD1. The length of the CDR3 is 13 residues. Trimming cost V 3 bases and J 4 bases; bases outside gene matches: 2. The germline CDR1 and CDR2 sequences are SQVTM and ANQGSEA. The CDR3 nucleotides read TGCAGCGTTGAGGGACAGGGGTCCACTGAAGCTTTCTTT. Translation gives CSVEGQGSTEAFF.

The chain couples TRBV19 to TRBJ2-2, with TRBD1 matching over 9 bases. Germline trimming cut 2 bases from V and 6 bases from J; bases unmatched to any gene: 7. The CDR3 spans 16 residues. Germline CDR1 and CDR2: LNHDA and SQIVND (reference sequence). CDR3 nucleotides: TGTGCCAGTAGTATAATCGGGACAGGGAAGGCCGGGGAGCTGTTTTTT. This gives the protein CASSIIGTGKAGELFF.

V gene TRBV7-2 combines with J gene TRBJ1-2, with 7 bases matching TRBD1. Germline V CDR1 and CDR2: SGHTA, FQGNSA. The CDR3 consists of 13 residues. J was trimmed by 7 bases and V by 5 bases; bases with no gene match: 7. The CDR3 DNA reads as TGTGCCAGCAGCCGTCGACAGGGCGCTGGCTACACCTTC. Its protein is CASSRRQGAGYTF.

The chain employs TRBV7-2 and TRBJ1-4; TRBD1 matches 9 bases. The CDR3 has 15 amino acids. Per the germline V gene, CDR1 is SGHTA and CDR2 is FQGNSA. Trimming took 5 bases from V and 7 from J; bases not matched to a gene: 8. CDR3 amino acids: CASSNFGTGSEKLFF. As DNA, the CDR3 is TGTGCCAGCAGCAATTTCGGGACAGGGTCTGAAAAACTGTTTTTT.

CDR3 nucleotide sequence: TGTGCCAGCAGCTTAGGAAACACCATATATTTT. Its translation is CASSLGNTIYF. The V and J genes are TRBV6-5 and TRBJ1-3, with D hard to call. The CDR3 runs to 11 residues. V was clipped by 6 bases and J by 4 bases, with 4 bases between them. Germline loops: CDR1 MNHEY, CDR2 SVGAGI.

The CDR3 DNA follows: TGTGCCAGCTATGACAGGTCCCACGATGGCTACACCTTC. It specifies CASYDRSHDGYTF. V usage is TRBV2 and J usage is TRBJ1-2; D possibly corresponds to TRBD1 (6 bases). Germline V gene sequence: CDR1 SNHLY, CDR2 FYNNEI. V was cut by 8 bases and J by 6 bases, with 16 bases left in between. The CDR3 spans 13 residues.

This clone was picked up one time. The chain uses TRBV2 and TRBJ1-4, with TRBD1 matching 10 bases. Germline trimming cut 8 bases from V and 6 bases from J; bases unmatched to any gene: 6. In germline, CDR1 is SNHLY, CDR2 FYNNEI. CDR3 length: 14 residues. The CDR3 loop is CASGSGTGDEKLFF. CDR3 nucleotide sequence: TGTGCCAGCGGCTCCGGGACAGGGGATGAAAAACTGTTTTTT. The full variable domain, in which reference TRBV2 and TRBJ1-4 provide the parts outside the CDR3, is EPEVTQTPSHQVTQMGQEVILRCVPISNHLYFYWYRQILGQKVEFLVSFYNNEISEKSEIFDDQFSVERPDGSNFTLKIRSTKLEDSAMYFCASGSGTGDEKLFFGSGTQLSVL.

Details on this clone: The sample carries other DNA sequences with the same CDR3. The J gene is TRBJ1-5, the V gene TRBV4-1, with a weak D call TRBD1 (5 bases). Germline V gene sequence: CDR1 MGHRA, CDR2 YSYEKL. The V and J ends lost 1 base and 4 bases respectively, with 8 bases between them. This CDR3 comprises 14 residues. DNA for the CDR3: TGCGCCAGCAGCCAAGCGACAGAGAATCAGCCCCAGCATTTT. This encodes CASSQATENQPQHF.

This clone was counted once. This chain connects TRBV5-6 to TRBJ1-3, with no clear D. V was shortened by 5 bases and J by 4 bases, with 13 bases between the two germline ends. The length of the CDR3 is 14 residues. CDR1 and CDR2 from the germline V gene are SGHDT and YYEEEE. CDR3 coding DNA: TGTGCCAGCAGGGGTACGATCGGGGGAAACACCATATATTTT. Its translation: CASRGTIGGNTIYF.

This rearrangement joins TRBV4-3 to TRBJ1-2, with 10 nucleotides matching TRBD1. Germline assignment: CDR1 LGHNA and CDR2 YSLEER. This CDR3 comprises 15 residues. Trimming removed 1 base from V and 5 bases from J; junction bases left unmatched: 4. CDR3 DNA: TGCGCCAGCAGCCAAGGGACAGGGGGGCTTTATGGCTACACCTTC. Its protein is CASSQGTGGLYGYTF.